These T cell receptor beta chains were read from a single sample in a study of T cells in Graves' hyperthyroidism and ophthalmopathy. Each CDR3 protein gets one entry after TCRdb re-called the multiplex PCR reads with MiXCR. The repertoire has 550,000 to 650,000 distinct CDR3 sequences, approximately 15% of them found once; the top ten carry approximately 5.7%. Sequenced input: blood. These receptors were taken from a woman aged 25 to 39 with Graves' hyperthyroidism that later progressed to Graves' ophthalmopathy. The conserved cysteine and the conserved F or W are not part of the CDR3 here. Some rows mark clone size as missing; the rest say once, few, many or name a class of expanded clone.

cdr3_aa,clone_size,v_call
ASSFEAGQGPGQPQH,many,TRBV28
AISEASGQNSYEQY,many,TRBV10-3
ASSPWGSTGELF,many,TRBV7-9
ASSEPSRSSYEQY,many,TRBV6-1
ASSYITDNTEAF,NA,TRBV6-2/TRBV6-3
ASGTARTHEQF,many,TRBV12-5
ASSLTKLGEQY,many,TRBV27
ASSLGYDREAF,many,TRBV7-9
ASSEGLTGIAYEQY,few,TRBV6-1
ASSVGSSGTEDF,once,TRBV19
VSTQPGQRSLT,NA,TRBV25-1
ASVQGQGDTGELF,many,TRBV12-5
ASNVGGAPGTEAF,NA,TRBV4-2
ASSREERGTEAS,NA,TRBV19
ASRPGASFSYEQY,NA,TRBV5-1
ASSRRDRGSYEQY,NA,TRBV12-3/TRBV12-4
AISESRGLDEQY,many,TRBV10-3
ASSASLAWSYEQY,many,TRBV6-1
ASSLDGNTIY,many,TRBV7-3
ASSYRELNTEAF,many,TRBV6-2/TRBV6-3
ASSPPDTDTQY,many,TRBV6-1
ASSVDGYGYT,many,TRBV9
ASSLDYRTSDTQY,many,TRBV11-2
SARDQQGALDEQY,many,TRBV20-1
ASSPQGDFNQPQH,many,TRBV9
ASSESFSPRGYNEQF,many,TRBV10-1
ASSQTGTGWTYEQY,NA,TRBV3-1
ASSQGQGMGNGYT,NA,TRBV4-2
ASGRTVYSSTDTQY,few,TRBV7-9
SVGQGETGELF,many,TRBV29-1
ASSVGTLRGEKLF,few,TRBV9
ASSLGTVGPDTQY,many,TRBV6-5
ATNPTGVETQY,NA,TRBV6-1
ASSLEAGVFEQY,NA,TRBV7-9
ASSSDRVGEQY,few,TRBV5-4
ASSLRVSFTQREKLF,many,TRBV3-1
SARPAASTDTQY,many,TRBV20-1
AISAGGFMNTEAF,many,TRBV10-3
ASSLGAGLNNEQF,many,TRBV7-8
SANGGHLSRSPAFQETQY,NA,TRBV20-1